What follows are 19 T cell receptor beta chains derived from one specimen sequenced in a study of response to subunit inactivated influenza vaccine. TCRdb recomputed calls from the RT-PCR reads with MiXCR, one row per CDR3 protein. The table includes hundreds of thousands of distinct CDR3 sequences, around 13% detected once. The sequencing here drew on PBMCs from blood, taken about 14 days before vaccination. The source is a man aged 50 or older who received an inactivated influenza vaccine.

This clonotype has a handful of counts. The V gene is TRBV12-3 or TRBV12-4, the J gene TRBJ1-1, with D uncertain. The CDR3 contains 11 residues. Between the trimmed V and J ends, which lost 6 bases and 8 bases, there was a span of 10 bases. The CDR3: CASRGLGEAFF. The CDR3 nucleotides read TGTGCCAGCAGGGGTTTAGGGGAAGCTTTCTTT.

Points on this clonotype: Germline and junction disagree at one end, which may indicate a read error. This chain links TRBV12-3 or TRBV12-4 with TRBJ2-1, with TRBD2 matching over 9 bases. There are 16 residues in the CDR3. The CDR3 region has the DNA TGTGTCAGCACCATGAGTAGCGGGGGACGCGACAATGAGCAGTTCTTC. It yields the protein CVSTMSSGGRDNEQFF.

This clonotype showed up just a few times. The rearrangement joins TRBV5-1 to TRBJ1-4; D may be TRBD1 (6 bases). The germline V gene encodes CDR1 SGHRS and CDR2 YFSETQ. The CDR3 is 14 residues long. V lost 4 bases and J lost 2, with 9 bases in between. CDR3 in amino acids: CASSTGGTNEKLFF. CDR3 coding DNA: TGCGCCAGCAGCACGGGGGGCACTAATGAAAAACTGTTTTTT.

The chain is built from TRBV6-5 and TRBJ2-5; 7 bases agree with TRBD1. The CDR3 sequence is 15 residues long. V was pared by 2 bases and J by 0 bases, with 3 bases of the junction left unmatched. Germline V gives CDR1 MNHEY, CDR2 SVGAGI. The CDR3 region is CASSYGDRDQETQYF. The CDR3 bases are TGTGCCAGCAGTTACGGTGACAGGGACCAAGAGACCCAGTACTTC.

This chain uses TRBV18 with TRBJ1-2; 7 bases match TRBD1. Germline V CDR1 and CDR2: KGHSH, LQKENI. V shed 5 bases, J shed 4 bases, and the junction held 13 bases outside the gene matches. The CDR3 is 16 amino acids. The CDR3 spells CASSIGQVLSGYGYTF. The CDR3 bases are TGTGCCAGCTCAATAGGACAGGTCCTATCAGGCTATGGCTACACCTTC.

The chain joins TRBV10-3 to TRBJ2-5; TRBD2 matches 12 bases. The CDR3 sequence is 16 residues long. From germline, CDR1 is ENHRY and CDR2 SYGVKD. V gave up 11 bases and J gave up 4 bases; unmatched junction bases: 14. The CDR3 coding sequence is TGTGCCGCCTCGCCGGTGACTAGCGGGGGTTTAGAGACCCAGTACTTC. As protein: CAASPVTSGGLETQYF.

This chain joins TRBV27 and TRBJ2-7; D not resolved. Germline CDR1 and CDR2: MNHEY and SMNVEV (reference sequence). The length of the CDR3 is 14 residues. Trimming pared 3 bases from V and 6 bases from J, leaving 15 bases between. The DNA for the CDR3 is TGTGCCAGCAGTTTGCAACGGACCTCTGGCGAGCAGTACTTC. It encodes CASSLQRTSGEQYF.

The genes are TRBV27 and TRBJ2-7; D possibly corresponds to TRBD1 (6 bases). V lost 6 bases and J lost 4, with 28 bases in between. This CDR3 is built from 18 residues. From germline, CDR1 is MNHEY and CDR2 SMNVEV (reference sequence). CDR3 in amino acids: CASRAPVSSQGNHYEQYF. Written as DNA, the CDR3 is TGTGCCAGCAGGGCCCCCGTGTCCTCACAGGGAAATCATTACGAGCAGTACTTC.

The chain combines TRBV11-1 with TRBJ2-7; D unresolved. Deletions cut 1 base from V and 7 bases from J, with 11 bases between. This CDR3 spans 13 amino acids. The germline gives CDR1 SGHAT, CDR2 FQDESV (reference sequence). The CDR3 protein is CASSLVAKAEQYF. The CDR3 DNA reads TGTGCCAGCAGCTTAGTTGCGAAGGCTGAGCAGTACTTC.

The chain couples TRBV20-1 to TRBJ2-3; 12 bases agree with TRBD2. V shed 6 bases, J shed 5 bases, and the junction held 9 bases outside the gene matches. CDR1 DFQATT and CDR2 SNEGSKA come from the germline V gene (reference sequence). There are 15 residues in the CDR3. This CDR3 reads CSANPSGRAGDTQYF. CDR3 DNA: TGCAGTGCAAATCCTAGCGGGAGGGCAGGAGATACGCAGTATTTT.

This clonotype was counted at least ten times. V usage is TRBV4-1 and J usage is TRBJ2-1; TRBD2 might be the D (5 bases). Germline V gene data show CDR1 as MGHRA and CDR2 as YSYEKL. V was cut by 3 bases and J by 3 bases, with 15 bases left in between. The CDR3 totals 16 residues. CDR3 sequence (DNA): TGCGCCAGCAGCCACAGATCCGGGATCGACTACAATGAGCAGTTCTTC. Its protein is CASSHRSGIDYNEQFF.

Many counts were recorded for this clonotype. The chain joins TRBV20-1 to TRBJ2-1; TRBD2 matches at 10 bases. The J segment lost 1 base and the V segment lost 4 bases, leaving 7 bases of the junction unmatched. The CDR3 consists of 16 residues. CDR1 and CDR2 (germline): DFQATT, SNEGSKA (reference sequence). CDR3 in DNA: TGCAGTGCTAATGTCCCTAGCGGGGGATCCTACAATGAGCAGTTCTTC. This gives the protein CSANVPSGGSYNEQFF.

The rearrangement joins TRBV19 to TRBJ2-7, with unresolved D. This CDR3 spans 13 amino acids. Germline lookup yields CDR1 LNHDA and CDR2 SQIVND (reference sequence). V was cut by 9 bases and J by 2 bases, with 14 bases left in between. The CDR3: CASSDGAAYEQYF. CDR3 in DNA: TGTGCCAGCTCGGACGGAGCCGCCTACGAGCAGTACTTC.

V usage is TRBV27 and J usage is TRBJ2-3; 7 bases agree with TRBD2. Germline assignment: CDR1 MNHEY and CDR2 SMNVEV (reference sequence). V trimming: 3 bases; J trimming: 9 bases; junction bases outside the gene matches: 12. The CDR3 contains 15 residues. CDR3 residues: CASSFLADATGTQYF. The DNA of the CDR3 is TGTGCCAGCAGTTTCCTAGCGGATGCCACGGGGACGCAGTATTTT.

The chain uses TRBV14 and TRBJ2-1; a possible D gene is TRBD2 (5 bases). V was pared by 4 bases and J by 9 bases, with 22 bases between. The CDR3 runs 16 residues. CDR1 SGHDN and CDR2 FVKESK come from the germline V gene. DNA of the CDR3: TGTGCCAGCAGCCTAATAGGACTGCCAAGGGTCAGTGAGCAGTTCTTC. It is translated as CASSLIGLPRVSEQFF.

This clonotype came up a few times. This chain connects TRBV7-2 to TRBJ1-2, with a possible D match to TRBD1 (6 bases). The CDR3 sequence is 14 residues long. V was trimmed by 2 bases and J by 6 bases, leaving 13 bases between them. Germline V gives CDR1 SGHTA, CDR2 FQGNSA. This CDR3 reads CASSLNSGDNGYTF. CDR3 sequence (DNA): TGTGCCAGCAGCTTAAACTCAGGGGATAATGGCTACACCTTC.

V gene TRBV30 combines with J gene TRBJ2-1, with 11 bases matching TRBD2. The CDR3 is 13 residues long. V lost 2 bases and J lost 12; bases outside the gene matches: 6. CDR1 and CDR2 from the germline V gene are GTSNPN and SVGIG (reference sequence). In DNA form, the CDR3 reads TGTGCCTGGAGTAATGTAGCGGGAGGGGGGCAGTTCTTC. This translates into CAWSNVAGGGQFF.

The rearrangement joins TRBV7-2 to TRBJ2-7; a weak D match, TRBD1 (6 bases). The CDR3 is 14 residues long. Trimming cost V 1 base and J 5 bases, with 12 bases left between them. The V gene's germline CDR1 is SGHTA and CDR2 FQGNSA. CDR3 in amino acids: CASSLVRAGDEQYF. DNA of the CDR3: TGTGCCAGCAGCTTAGTAAGGGCAGGGGACGAGCAGTACTTC.

The chain carries TRBV7-2 and TRBJ2-1, with D possibly being TRBD1 (6 bases). This CDR3 has 15 amino acids. CDR1 and CDR2 from the germline V gene are SGHTA and FQGNSA. V shed 5 bases and J shed 7 bases, with 18 bases lying between them. The CDR3: CASSAQGGGRNEQFF. Written as DNA, the CDR3 is TGTGCCAGCAGCGCACAGGGCGGCGGTAGAAATGAGCAGTTCTTC. The entire variable domain, with the rest obtained from reference TRBV7-2 and TRBJ2-1, is as follows: GAGVSQSPSNKVTEKGKDVELRCDPISGHTALYWYRQSLGQGLEFLIYFQGNSAPDKSGLPSDRFSAERTGGSVSTLTIQRTQQEDSAVYLCASSAQGGGRNEQFFGPGTRLTVL.